What follows are 4 T cell receptor beta chains derived from one specimen sequenced in a study of regulatory T cells in long-lasting Graves disease (dated by TCRdb to the early 2020s). Library preparation was by multiplex PCR. Data came from an Illumina HiSeq 4000. TCR beta libraries were built with iRepertoire HTBI primers and Arm-PCR amplification of CDR3 regions. Clones were called with MiXCR by TCRdb after fastp trimmed the public reads at Q25, and only in-frame beta chains were retained. CDR3 protein sequences are deduplicated, and each keeps its most common genes and DNA. This sample has 650,000 to 700,000 distinct CDR3 sequences in its table, and 25% to 30% of those were observed once. 40% to 50% of the sample is in the top ten clones. The time point label, read with the paper, signifies: persistent/refractory GD, antithyroid drugs over 5 years with positive TRAb. For both TCR sequencing and RNA sequencing, RNA was extracted from PBMCs using TRIzol.

Sequenced material: peripheral blood mononuclear cells (PBMCs), taken when the disease was refractory, from a patient treated with antithyroid drugs. Receptor source: a female donor with Graves disease.

The J gene is TRBJ2-1, the V gene TRBV28; 12 bases line up with TRBD2. This CDR3 is built from 14 residues. Germline CDR1 MDHEN, CDR2 SYDVKM. The V segment lost 9 bases and the J segment 4 bases; nucleotides outside the gene matches: 4. CDR3 in amino acids: CASSGLAGYNEQFF. In DNA, the CDR3 is TGTGCCAGTTCTGGACTAGCGGGGTACAATGAGCAGTTCTTC.

The chain combines TRBV20-1 with TRBJ2-3, with 8 bases identical to TRBD1. The CDR3 runs to 15 residues. Germline V lookup: CDR1 DFQATT, CDR2 SNEGSKA (reference sequence). J was trimmed by 5 bases and V by 3 bases; bases with no gene match: 10. The CDR3: CSASFRTGSGDTQYF. In nucleotides, the CDR3 is TGCAGTGCTAGCTTTAGGACAGGGTCAGGAGATACGCAGTATTTT.

The gene calls are TRBV5-1 and TRBJ1-5; 8 nucleotides line up with TRBD1. The CDR3 runs to 16 residues. Trimming took 0 bases from V and 5 from J; bases not matched to a gene: 7. Germline assignment: CDR1 SGHRS and CDR2 YFSETQ. CDR3 residues: CASSLAGGTGDQPQHF. Written as DNA, the CDR3 is TGCGCCAGCAGCTTGGCAGGGGGGACAGGAGATCAGCCCCAGCATTTT. The variable domain in full, completed from reference TRBV5-1 and TRBJ1-5, reads KAGVTQTPRYLIKTRGQQVTLSCSPISGHRSVSWYQQTPGQGLQFLFEYFSETQRNKGNFPGRFSGRQFSNSRSEMNVSTLELGDSALYLCASSLAGGTGDQPQHFGDGTRLSIL.

This chain uses TRBV27 with TRBJ2-7, with D possibly matching TRBD2 (6 bases). The CDR3 contains 14 residues. Germline CDR1 reads MNHEY; CDR2 reads SMNVEV (reference sequence). The V end was cut by 4 bases, the J end by 10 bases, with 20 bases between. The CDR3, as DNA: TGTGCCAGCAGTTCATGGCCCCCCGCGGGATCCCAGTACTTC. Translation gives CASSSWPPAGSQYF.